Reported below is one T cell receptor beta chain. Clones were read by immunoSEQ multiplex PCR, and TCRdb kept only the in-frame ones, dropping some. This table has over 40,000 clones, nearly 90% appearing once. Trimming removed 3 bases at V and 0 bases at J, with 9 bases between. Germline V gives CDR1 GTSNPN, CDR2 SVGIG (reference sequence). CDR3 length: 14 amino acids. The data stem from a study of OX40 agonist ivuxolimab in advanced cancers. Overall study context: Intravenous ivuxolimab was administered to patients every 2 weeks at 0.01 to 10 mg/kg.

This specimen was CD4+ or CD8+ T cells sorted from blood, taken in a trial of the OX40 agonist ivuxolimab. This sequence was found in an adult with an advanced solid tumor such as melanoma, head and neck, liver or kidney cancer. The rearrangement uses TRBV30 and TRBJ2-1, with D hard to call. CDR3 in amino acids: CAWSEESSYNEQFF. The CDR3 nucleotides are TGTGCCTGGAGCGAAGAGAGCTCCTACAATGAGCAGTTCTTC.